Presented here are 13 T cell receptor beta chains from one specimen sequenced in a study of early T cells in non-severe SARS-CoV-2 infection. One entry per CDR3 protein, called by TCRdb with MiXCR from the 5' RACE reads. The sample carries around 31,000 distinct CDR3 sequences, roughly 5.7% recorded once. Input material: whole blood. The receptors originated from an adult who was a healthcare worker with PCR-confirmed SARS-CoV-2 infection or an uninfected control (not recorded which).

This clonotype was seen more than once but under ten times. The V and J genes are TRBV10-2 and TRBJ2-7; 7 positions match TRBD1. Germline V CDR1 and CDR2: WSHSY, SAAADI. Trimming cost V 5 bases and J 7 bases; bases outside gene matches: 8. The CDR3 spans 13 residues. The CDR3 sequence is CASSNRGLGEQYF. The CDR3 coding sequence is TGCGCCAGCAGTAACAGGGGCCTAGGGGAGCAGTACTTC.

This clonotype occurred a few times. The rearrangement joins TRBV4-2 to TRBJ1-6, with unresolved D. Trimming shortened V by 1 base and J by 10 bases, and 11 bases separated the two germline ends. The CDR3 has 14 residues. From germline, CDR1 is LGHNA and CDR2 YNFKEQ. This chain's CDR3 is CASSQAARGSPLHF. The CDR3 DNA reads TGTGCCAGCAGCCAAGCAGCCCGCGGGTCACCCCTCCACTTT.

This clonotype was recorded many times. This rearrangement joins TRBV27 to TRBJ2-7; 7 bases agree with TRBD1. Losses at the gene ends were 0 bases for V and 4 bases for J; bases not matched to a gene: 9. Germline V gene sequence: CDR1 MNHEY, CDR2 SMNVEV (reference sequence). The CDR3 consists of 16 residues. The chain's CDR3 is CASSLSTGVKGYEQYF. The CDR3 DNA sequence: TGTGCCAGCAGTTTATCAACAGGGGTTAAAGGGTACGAGCAGTACTTC.

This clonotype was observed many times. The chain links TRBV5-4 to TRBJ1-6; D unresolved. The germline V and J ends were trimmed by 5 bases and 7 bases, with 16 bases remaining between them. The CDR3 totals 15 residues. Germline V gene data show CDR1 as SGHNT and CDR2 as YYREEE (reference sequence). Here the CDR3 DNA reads TGTGCCAGCAGAAGCTTTGTCAGTCCGAATTCACCCCTCCACTTT. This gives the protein CASRSFVSPNSPLHF. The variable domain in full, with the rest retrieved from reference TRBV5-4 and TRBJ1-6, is ETGVTQSPTHLIKTRGQQVTLRCSSQSGHNTVSWYQQALGQGPQFIFQYYREEENGRGNFPPRFSGLQFPNYSSELNVNALELDDSALYLCASRSFVSPNSPLHFGNGTRLTVT.

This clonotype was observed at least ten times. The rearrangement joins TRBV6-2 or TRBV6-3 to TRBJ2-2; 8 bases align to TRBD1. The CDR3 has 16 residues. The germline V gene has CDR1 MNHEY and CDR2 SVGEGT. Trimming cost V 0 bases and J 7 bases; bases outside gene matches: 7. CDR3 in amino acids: CASSYSLGTGLGELFF. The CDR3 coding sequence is TGTGCCAGCAGTTACTCGCTCGGGACAGGCCTCGGGGAGCTGTTTTTT.

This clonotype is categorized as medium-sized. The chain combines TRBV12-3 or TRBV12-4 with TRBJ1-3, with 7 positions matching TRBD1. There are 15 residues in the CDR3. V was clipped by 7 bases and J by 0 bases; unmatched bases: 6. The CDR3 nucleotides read TGTGCCAGCACCTGGGACAGAAGCTCTGGAAACACCATATATTTT. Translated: CASTWDRSSGNTIYF.

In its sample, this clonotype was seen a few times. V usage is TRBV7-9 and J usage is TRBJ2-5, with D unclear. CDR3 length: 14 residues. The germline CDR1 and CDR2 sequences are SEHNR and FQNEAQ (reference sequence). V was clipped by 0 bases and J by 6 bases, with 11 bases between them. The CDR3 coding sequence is TGTGCCAGCAGCTTAGCGACCCCTCCCAAGACCCAGTACTTC. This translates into CASSLATPPKTQYF.

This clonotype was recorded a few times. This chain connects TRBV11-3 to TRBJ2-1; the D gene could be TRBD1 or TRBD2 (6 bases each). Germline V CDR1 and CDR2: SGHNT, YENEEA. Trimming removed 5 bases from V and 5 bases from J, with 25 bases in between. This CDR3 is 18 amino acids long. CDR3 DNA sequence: TGTGCCAGCAGCCGCGGGGAACGGGACACCTTACCGCACAATGAGCAGTTCTTC. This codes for CASSRGERDTLPHNEQFF.

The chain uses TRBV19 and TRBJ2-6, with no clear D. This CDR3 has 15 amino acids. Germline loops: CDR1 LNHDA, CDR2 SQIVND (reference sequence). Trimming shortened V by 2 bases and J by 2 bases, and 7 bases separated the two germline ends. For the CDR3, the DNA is TGTGCCAGTAGTATATCGGGTGCTGGGGCCAACGTCCTGACTTTC. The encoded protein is CASSISGAGANVLTF.

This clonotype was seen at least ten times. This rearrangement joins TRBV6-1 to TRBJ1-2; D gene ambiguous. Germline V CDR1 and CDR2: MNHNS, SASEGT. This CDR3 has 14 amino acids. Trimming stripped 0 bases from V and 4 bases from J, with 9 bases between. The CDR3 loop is CASSEARTSYGYTF. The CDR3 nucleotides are TGTGCCAGCAGTGAAGCGCGAACTTCCTATGGCTACACCTTC.

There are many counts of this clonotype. Here the CDR3 reads CAFWTGGSYNEQFF. CDR3 nucleotide sequence: TGTGCCTTTTGGACAGGGGGCTCCTACAATGAGCAGTTCTTC. The rearrangement links TRBV30 to TRBJ2-1; 10 bases are a match to TRBD1. CDR1 and CDR2 (germline): GTSNPN, SVGIG (reference sequence). The V and J ends lost 7 bases and 0 bases, in that order; junction bases with no gene match: 3. There are 14 residues in the CDR3.

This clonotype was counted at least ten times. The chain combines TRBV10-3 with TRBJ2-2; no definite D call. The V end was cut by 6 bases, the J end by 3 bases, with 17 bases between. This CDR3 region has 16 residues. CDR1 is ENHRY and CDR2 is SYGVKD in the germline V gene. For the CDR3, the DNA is TGTGCCATCAGGATTAGTAATTTTGGGCACACCGGGGAGCTGTTTTTT. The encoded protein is CAIRISNFGHTGELFF.

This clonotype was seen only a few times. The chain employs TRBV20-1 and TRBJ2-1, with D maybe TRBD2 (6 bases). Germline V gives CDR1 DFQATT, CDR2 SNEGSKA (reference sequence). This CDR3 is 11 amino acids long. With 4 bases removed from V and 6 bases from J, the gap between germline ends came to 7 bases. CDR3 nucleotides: TGCAGTGCTAAGACTAGCAATGAGCAGTTCTTC. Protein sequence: CSAKTSNEQFF.